One T cell receptor (beta chain) is described in this entry. The CDR3 consists of 13 residues. V shed 4 bases and J 7 bases; nucleotides not matched to a gene: 4. Germline CDR1 reads SGHRS; CDR2 reads YFSETQ. This entry comes from a study of blood T cell repertoires in COVID-19. Looking at the study overall: Sites in the United States, Italy and Spain provided acute and convalescent COVID-19 samples. From T cells, B-cell-depleted T cells, or PBMCs came the material, which was cDNA or gDNA.

As processed by the authors: It was from reference gene primer amplification that nucleated cell counts were estimated. Profiled with immunoSEQ multiplex PCR; TCRdb holds only in-frame clones, not every one. That table furnishes V, J and clone size, whereas the DNA furnished D and trimming. Of 140,000 or so clones in the sample, 65% to 80% are singletons; the top ten hold more than 1.5%. The source is a woman between 55 and 75 years old with acute or convalescent COVID-19. The chain is built from TRBV5-1 and TRBJ2-1; 8 nucleotides line up with TRBD1. Sequences were obtained from peripheral blood. Here the CDR3 DNA reads TGCGCCAGCAGCGAGGGACAGGTAAATGAGCAGTTCTTC. Translation: CASSEGQVNEQFF.